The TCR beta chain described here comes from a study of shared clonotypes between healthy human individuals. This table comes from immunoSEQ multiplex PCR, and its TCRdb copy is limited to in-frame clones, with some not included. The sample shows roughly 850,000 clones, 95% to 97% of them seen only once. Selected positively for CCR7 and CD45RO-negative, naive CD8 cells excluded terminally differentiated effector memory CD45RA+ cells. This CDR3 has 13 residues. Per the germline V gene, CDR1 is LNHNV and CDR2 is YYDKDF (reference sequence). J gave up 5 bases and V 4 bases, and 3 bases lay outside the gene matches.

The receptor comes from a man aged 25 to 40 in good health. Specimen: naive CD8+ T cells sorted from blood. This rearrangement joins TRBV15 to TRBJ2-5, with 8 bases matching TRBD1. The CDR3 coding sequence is TGTGCCACCAGCATCAGGGGGCAGGAGACCCAGTACTTC. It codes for CATSIRGQETQYF.